Below are 10 T cell receptor beta chains sequenced from a single sample in a study of regulatory T cells in long-lasting Graves disease. The time point was: persistent/refractory GD, antithyroid drugs over 5 years with positive TRAb. PBMC-derived RNA was used for the TCR library. For TCR beta, libraries came from iRepertoire HTBI primers and Arm-PCR of CDR3 regions. TCRdb fed the multiplex PCR reads into MiXCR, producing one record per CDR3 protein. The sample has roughly 300,000 distinct CDR3 sequences, roughly a fifth seen once; the top ten hold 29%. The sequenced sample was peripheral blood mononuclear cells (PBMCs), obtained when the disease was refractory, from a patient treated with antithyroid drugs. The source is a female donor with Graves disease.

There are a few counts of this clonotype. This chain links TRBV6-2 or TRBV6-3 with TRBJ2-2; D is uncertain. The CDR3 covers 12 residues. CDR1 and CDR2 (germline): MNHEY, SVGEGT. The germline V and J ends were trimmed by 7 bases and 2 bases, with 5 bases remaining between them. CDR3 nucleotides: TGTGCCAGCAAGCGTAACACCGGGGAGCTGTTTTTT. Residues: CASKRNTGELFF.

The rearrangement joins TRBV27 to TRBJ2-7, with a weak D call TRBD2 (5 bases). This CDR3 is built from 17 residues. CDR1 is MNHEY and CDR2 is SMNVEV in the germline V gene (reference sequence). The germline V and J ends were trimmed by 3 bases and 1 base, with 19 bases remaining between them. CDR3 residues: CASSFKSPGILSYEQYF. In DNA form, the CDR3 reads TGTGCCAGCAGTTTTAAGAGTCCCGGGATTCTTTCCTACGAGCAGTACTTC.

The chain combines TRBV11-3 with TRBJ2-7; maybe TRBD2 (5 bases). This CDR3 is built from 14 residues. Looked up from germline, CDR1 is SGHNT and CDR2 is YENEEA. Between the trimmed V and J ends, which lost 5 bases and 0 bases, there was a span of 11 bases. The CDR3 coding sequence is TGTGCCAGCAGCCCAGCCGGGGTCTCCTACGAGCAGTACTTC. Translating gives CASSPAGVSYEQYF.

Only a few counts were recorded for this clonotype. J is TRBJ1-5 and V is TRBV19; D is unresolved. The CDR3 covers 13 residues. Germline CDR1 is LNHDA and CDR2 is SQIVND (reference sequence). V shed 3 bases and J shed 3 bases, with 6 bases lying between them. The CDR3 nucleotides are TGTGCCAGTAGTATGTTTCTCAATCAGCCCCAGCATTTT. It encodes CASSMFLNQPQHF. Full variable domain (outside the CDR3, taken from reference TRBV19 and TRBJ1-5): DGGITQSPKYLFRKEGQNVTLSCEQNLNHDAMYWYRQDPGQGLRLIYYSQIVNDFQKGDIAEGYSVSREKKESFPLTVTSAQKNPTAFYLCASSMFLNQPQHFGDGTRLSIL.

The sample holds a few counts of this clonotype. The rearrangement links TRBV19 to TRBJ1-1; no firm D call. Trimming removed 9 bases from V and 3 bases from J, with 14 bases in between. Per germline, CDR1 LNHDA and CDR2 SQIVND (reference sequence). The CDR3 is made up of 13 amino acids. CDR3 residues: CASKGIGYTEAFF. The CDR3 DNA reads as TGTGCCAGCAAAGGGATCGGGTACACTGAAGCTTTCTTT.

The chain is built from TRBV5-1 and TRBJ1-2; no firm D call. The CDR3 has 16 amino acids. Germline V lookup: CDR1 SGHRS, CDR2 YFSETQ. V was trimmed by 1 base and J by 6 bases, leaving 19 bases between them. The CDR3 nucleotides are TGCGCCAGCAGCTTGACCCCCCGAGGAGGGTGGGATGGCTACACCTTC. Its protein is CASSLTPRGGWDGYTF.

The sample holds many counts of this clonotype. The rearrangement uses TRBV13 and TRBJ2-7; 9 nucleotides agree with TRBD1. Germline CDR1 and CDR2: PRHDT and FYEKMQ (reference sequence). V trimming: 5 bases; J trimming: 5 bases; junction bases outside the gene matches: 10. The CDR3 sequence is 15 residues long. This CDR3 reads CASSHSGTGQDEQYF. The CDR3 DNA sequence: TGTGCCAGCAGCCACAGTGGGACAGGGCAGGACGAGCAGTACTTC.

This chain uses TRBV3-1 with TRBJ2-2; unclear D gene. The CDR3 extends over 12 amino acids. Germline lookup yields CDR1 LGHDT and CDR2 YNNKEL (reference sequence). Deletions cut 1 base from V and 7 bases from J, with 4 bases between. The CDR3 is CASSQAVGELFF. The DNA for the CDR3 is TGTGCCAGCAGCCAAGCCGTCGGGGAGCTGTTTTTT.

This clonotype has a count of ten or more. The J gene is TRBJ1-6, the V gene TRBV7-8; 7 bases fit TRBD1. Germline trimming cut 2 bases from V and 10 bases from J; bases unmatched to any gene: 5. The CDR3 has 14 amino acids. The germline gives CDR1 SGHVS, CDR2 FQNEAQ. CDR3 region: CASSLSQGSSPLHF. DNA for the CDR3: TGTGCCAGCAGCTTATCACAGGGGAGCTCACCCCTCCACTTT.

This clonotype was observed at least ten times. The V call is TRBV10-2, the J call TRBJ2-7; the D is unclear. CDR3 length equals 14 residues. Germline assignment: CDR1 WSHSY and CDR2 SAAADI. Trimming removed 3 bases at V and 6 bases at J, with 15 bases between. The CDR3 loop is CASSDPFRLGEQYF. For the CDR3, the DNA is TGCGCCAGCAGTGATCCGTTTCGGCTAGGCGAGCAGTACTTC.